The source of this TCR beta chain is a study of CXCR3-negative and CXCR3-positive naive CD8 T cells. The wider study: The dataset comprises 120 million to 150 million TRB reads in total, with about 1.5 +/- 0.3 million reads per library. Regarding the study as a whole: Greater hydrophobicity was found in TRB CDR3s of CXCR3-positive naive cells than of CXCR3-negative naive cells. For the naive subsets, surface CD5 was similar, and TCR strength was inferred from TRB CDR3 properties. Diversity in memory CD8+ cells fell much lower than the comparably high levels seen in both naive subsets.

The authors prepared UMI-labeled TRB cDNA libraries by 5' RACE. TCRdb re-called the 5' RACE reads, yielding one record per CDR3 amino acid sequence without DNA. The table for this sample gives about 150,000 distinct CDR3 sequences. A remark on this clonotype: Antigen specificity is unknown.

This CDR3 comprises 15 residues. From germline, CDR1 is MGHRA and CDR2 YSYEKL. The sorter processed each CD8+ T cell subset in triplicate at some 330,000 cells apiece. Input material: naive CXCR3+ CD8+ T cells from blood. The subset here: CD45RO-CCR7+CD27+CD95- naive CD8+ T cells expressing CXCR3 (TNR3+). The receptor's source is a human donor in good health. Some clones in this sample may be carry-over from other donors' samples. This sequence joins TRBV4-1 and TRBJ1-2; TCRdb's D call, TRBD1, is unchecked because there is no DNA. The CDR3 region is CASQSAPLGDYGYTF.